This T cell receptor (beta chain) comes out of a study of T cells in Graves' hyperthyroidism and ophthalmopathy. Ten or more counts support this clonotype. TCR beta CDR3 regions were amplified from RNA transcripts. First-round RT-PCR with HTBI primers amplified the TCR CDR3 region. In TCRdb, the multiplex PCR reads were re-called with MiXCR into one record per CDR3 protein. The repertoire holds under 350,000 distinct CDR3 sequences, over 15% seen once, with around 57% in the top ten. V lost 4 bases and J 0 bases, leaving 6 bases between the germline ends. CDR1 SGHTA and CDR2 FQGNSA come from the germline V gene. The CDR3 loop spans 13 amino acids.

The V and J genes are TRBV7-2 and TRBJ2-5; no definite D call. The sequenced sample consisted of blood. The receptor was isolated from an older woman with Graves' ophthalmopathy. The CDR3 reads CASSSVYQETQYF. CDR3 coding DNA: TGTGCCAGCAGCTCCGTATACCAAGAGACCCAGTACTTC.